This TCR beta chain was documented in a study of vaccination and CD4 T cells after COVID-19. The wider study: At a median approximately 71 days (range 14 to 241) after dose two, post-vaccine samples were obtained.

Treatment here: approximately nine-day PBMC culture with coronavirus spike peptide pools or control peptides (ViraFEST assay). TCR sequencing followed the expansion of antigen-specific T cells with peptide pools in ViraFEST. In germline, CDR1 is SGHNT, CDR2 YENEEA. CDR3 length: 14 residues. The V segment lost 4 bases and the J segment 2 bases; nucleotides outside the gene matches: 5. In its sample, this clonotype was seen a few times. As yet, its antigen is unknown. The Oncomine TCR Beta short-read assay was applied to DNA of cultured CD4+ T cells. The genomic DNA was obtained from cultured CD4+ T cells by extraction with the QIAamp micro DNA kit. TCRdb passed the PCR reads through MiXCR, listing each CDR3 protein once. Of 15,000 to 20,000 distinct CDR3 sequences detected, around 40% appear once; the ten largest clones hold roughly 8.1%.

The rearrangement links TRBV11-3 to TRBJ2-7, with TRBD1 identical over 7 bases. Sample: CD4+ T cells from blood, cultured in vitro, taken after SARS-CoV-2 vaccination. This receptor was identified in a human donor who had recovered from COVID-19. For the CDR3, the DNA is TGTGCCAGCAGCTCCCGGGACAGAGCCTACGAGCAGTACTTC. Translated, it gives CASSSRDRAYEQYF.